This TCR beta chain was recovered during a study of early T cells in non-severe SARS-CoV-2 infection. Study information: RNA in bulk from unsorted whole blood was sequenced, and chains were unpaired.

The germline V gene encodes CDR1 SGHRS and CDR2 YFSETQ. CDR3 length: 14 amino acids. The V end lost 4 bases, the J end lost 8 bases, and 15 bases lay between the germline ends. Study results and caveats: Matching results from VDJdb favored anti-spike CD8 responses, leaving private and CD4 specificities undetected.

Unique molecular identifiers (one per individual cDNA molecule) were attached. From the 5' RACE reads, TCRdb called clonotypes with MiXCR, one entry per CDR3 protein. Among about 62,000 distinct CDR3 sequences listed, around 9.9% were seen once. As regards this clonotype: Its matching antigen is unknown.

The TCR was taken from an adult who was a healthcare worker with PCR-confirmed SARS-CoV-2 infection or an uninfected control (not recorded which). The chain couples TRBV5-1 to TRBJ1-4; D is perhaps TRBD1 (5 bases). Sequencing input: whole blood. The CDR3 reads CASSMESGREKLFF. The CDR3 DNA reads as TGCGCCAGCAGCATGGAGTCGGGGCGCGAAAAACTGTTTTTT.